These 32 T cell receptor beta chains came from one sample sequenced in a study of T cells in Graves' hyperthyroidism and ophthalmopathy. RNA transcripts served as the template for amplifying TCR beta CDR3 regions. HTBI primers were the set used in a first-round RT-PCR of the TCR CDR3. TCRdb called the multiplex PCR reads again in MiXCR, with one record for every CDR3 protein. The table records hundreds of thousands of distinct CDR3 sequences, less than 20% of them present only once. The sequenced sample was blood. The receptor source for this set is a woman aged 18-29 years with Graves' hyperthyroidism.

This clonotype was recorded at least ten times. The chain couples TRBV20-1 to TRBJ2-3; 9 bases line up with TRBD2. Germline CDR1 and CDR2: DFQATT and SNEGSKA (reference sequence). The ends lost 0 bases at V and 2 bases at J; junction bases unmatched: 6. The CDR3 totals 16 residues. The CDR3 sequence: CSARDGQRGATDTQYF. CDR3 bases: TGCAGTGCTAGAGATGGCCAGCGGGGGGCCACAGATACGCAGTATTTT.

This clonotype was seen ten or more times. The chain recombines TRBV7-9 with TRBJ1-4; 10 positions agree with TRBD1. The J segment lost 5 bases and the V segment lost 5 bases, leaving 2 bases of the junction unmatched. Germline V lookup: CDR1 SEHNR, CDR2 FQNEAQ (reference sequence). The CDR3 runs to 14 residues. In nucleotides, the CDR3 is TGTGCCAGCAGCCGGACAGGGGGGAATGAAAAACTGTTTTTT. This codes for CASSRTGGNEKLFF.

In this sample, this clonotype turned up many times. J is TRBJ1-6 and V is TRBV5-1; D remains unclear. V was cut by 0 bases and J by 7 bases, with 11 bases left in between. The CDR3 loop spans 15 amino acids. The germline CDR1 and CDR2 sequences are SGHRS and YFSETQ. CDR3 in amino acids: CASSLGSGINSPLHF. DNA for the CDR3: TGCGCCAGCAGCTTGGGCAGCGGAATCAATTCACCCCTCCACTTT. The full variable domain, its missing parts supplied by reference TRBV5-1 and TRBJ1-6, is KAGVTQTPRYLIKTRGQQVTLSCSPISGHRSVSWYQQTPGQGLQFLFEYFSETQRNKGNFPGRFSGRQFSNSRSEMNVSTLELGDSALYLCASSLGSGINSPLHFGNGTRLTVT.

This clonotype was counted many times. At one end the junction does not follow the germline gene, possibly because of a read error. The chain joins TRBV11-2 to TRBJ1-5; no definite D call. The CDR3 runs 13 residues. Germline-derived CDR1 and CDR2 are SGHAT and FQNNGV. The CDR3 DNA reads TGCGCCAGCAGCCTGGCCCCCAATCAGCCCCAGCATTTT. Translation gives CASSLAPNQPQHF.

Ten or more counts support this clonotype. The J gene is TRBJ2-1, the V gene TRBV27; 11 bases fit TRBD2. The V and J ends lost 5 bases and 7 bases, in that order; junction bases with no gene match: 10. This CDR3 contains 16 residues. Germline V lookup: CDR1 MNHEY, CDR2 SMNVEV (reference sequence). The DNA for the CDR3 is TGTGCCAGCAGTCGGCTAGCGGGAGGCAACGTGAATGAGCAGTTCTTC. It specifies CASSRLAGGNVNEQFF.

This clonotype was seen at least ten times. A much more abundant neighbour one base away suggests this may be a read error. The CDR3 coding sequence is TGTGCCAGCAGTGAGGTTAACTATGGCTACACCTTC. Its protein product is CASSEVNYGYTF. The gene calls are TRBV6-1 and TRBJ1-2, with unresolved D. In germline, CDR1 is MNHNS, CDR2 SASEGT. V shed 3 bases and J shed 1 base, with 3 bases lying between them. The CDR3 sequence is 12 residues long.

This clonotype occurred many times. The V call is TRBV3-1, the J call TRBJ2-1, with TRBD2 matching 7 bases. V lost 0 bases, J lost 6 bases, and 5 bases stayed unmatched. The CDR3 is made up of 15 amino acids. Germline V CDR1 and CDR2: LGHDT, YNNKEL (reference sequence). As DNA, the CDR3 is TGTGCCAGCAGCCAAGAGGGCGGGAGACGCAATGAGCAGTTCTTC. It codes for CASSQEGGRRNEQFF.

This clonotype was seen ten or more times. The V call is TRBV12-3 or TRBV12-4, the J call TRBJ1-5; D gene uncertain. The CDR3 covers 18 residues. V was cut by 3 bases and J by 4 bases, with 22 bases left in between. CDR3 DNA sequence: TGTGCCAGCAGTTTTTTAGACCTCCTTAAGTCTGGGAATCAGCCCCAGCATTTT. This gives the protein CASSFLDLLKSGNQPQHF.

This clonotype was picked up many times. The genes are TRBV20-1 and TRBJ2-1; TRBD1 aligns across 11 bases. The CDR3 length is 14 residues. V lost 3 bases to trimming and J lost 10 bases; unmatched junction nucleotides: 8. Germline V gene lookup returns CDR1 DFQATT and CDR2 SNEGSKA (reference sequence). CDR3 sequence: CSASVGQGAREQFF. The CDR3 nucleotides are TGCAGTGCTAGTGTAGGACAGGGGGCGAGGGAGCAGTTCTTC.

The gene calls are TRBV19 and TRBJ1-5, with 9 nucleotides matching TRBD1. Germline CDR1 LNHDA, CDR2 SQIVND (reference sequence). The V and J ends lost 9 bases and 4 bases, in that order; junction bases with no gene match: 13. This CDR3 contains 16 residues. The CDR3 loop is CASHPTGGGGNQPQHF. The CDR3 nucleotides are TGTGCCAGCCATCCTACAGGGGGCGGTGGGAATCAGCCCCAGCATTTT.

This clonotype was counted at least ten times. CDR3 nucleotides: TGTGCCAGCAGTGCCCTAGCGGGAGAGGGGGGGCCGAACACCGGGGAGCTGTTTTTT. Translating it yields CASSALAGEGGPNTGELFF. V usage is TRBV2 and J usage is TRBJ2-2; the match to TRBD2 covers 10 bases. This CDR3 is 19 amino acids long. In germline, CDR1 is SNHLY, CDR2 FYNNEI. J gave up 0 bases and V 4 bases, and 11 bases lay outside the gene matches.

This clonotype was counted at least ten times. The CDR3: CASSLVLAGADEQYF. CDR3 DNA: TGCGCCAGCAGCTTGGTACTAGCGGGAGCGGATGAGCAGTACTTC. This chain links TRBV5-1 with TRBJ2-7; 11 bases match TRBD2. The CDR3 consists of 15 residues. J lost 7 bases, V lost 0 bases, and 6 bases had no gene match. Germline CDR1 SGHRS, CDR2 YFSETQ.

This clonotype has at least ten counts. The V call is TRBV6-1, the J call TRBJ2-5, with D possibly matching TRBD2 (5 bases). V lost 10 bases, J lost 1 base, and 16 bases lay in between. Germline CDR1 reads MNHNS; CDR2 reads SASEGT. There are 14 residues in the CDR3. CDR3 sequence (DNA): TGTGCCACTTCGCGAGGGAGCTCCCAAGAGACCCAGTACTTC. Amino acids: CATSRGSSQETQYF.

This clonotype appeared many times. J is TRBJ1-2 and V is TRBV20-1; D ambiguous. Germline values: CDR1 DFQATT, CDR2 SNEGSKA (reference sequence). The CDR3 runs 15 residues. Trimming removed 0 bases at V and 3 bases at J, with 14 bases between. DNA of the CDR3: TGCAGTGCTAGAGAACCCGGGCTTTCGGACTATGGCTACACCTTC. Protein product: CSAREPGLSDYGYTF.

The chain is built from TRBV28 and TRBJ1-2, with unresolved D. The germline V gene has CDR1 MDHEN and CDR2 SYDVKM. The CDR3 spans 12 residues. Trimming took 10 bases from V and 7 from J, leaving 16 bases between them. The CDR3 region has the DNA TGTGCCACGGTCTTGCTCTCAAGTGGCTACACCTTC. Its protein product is CATVLLSSGYTF.

This clonotype was found many times. The chain is built from TRBV11-2 and TRBJ1-6; no clear D gene. Germline CDR1 SGHAT, CDR2 FQNNGV. Trimming cost V 6 bases and J 8 bases, with 17 bases left between them. This CDR3 spans 15 amino acids. CDR3 sequence: CASSFRRYGDSPLHF. CDR3 coding DNA: TGTGCCAGCAGTTTTAGACGATACGGGGATTCACCCCTCCACTTT.

This clonotype was counted ten times or more. The rearrangement uses TRBV20-1 and TRBJ2-7; 8 bases are a match to TRBD2. This CDR3 region has 15 residues. V lost 3 bases, J lost 1 base, and 8 bases stayed unmatched. Germline V lookup: CDR1 DFQATT, CDR2 SNEGSKA (reference sequence). The CDR3: CSASGLADWSYEQYF. Here the CDR3 DNA reads TGCAGTGCTAGCGGACTAGCCGATTGGTCCTACGAGCAGTACTTC.

This chain joins TRBV11-2 and TRBJ2-3, with 7 nucleotides matching TRBD2. There are 14 residues in the CDR3. Germline CDR1 and CDR2: SGHAT and FQNNGV. The junction had 11 bases not matched to a gene; V was cut back by 8 bases and J by 6 bases. For the CDR3, the DNA is TGTGCCAGCCTCCCCCGGGAGGTGGCCGATACGCAGTATTTT. Protein product: CASLPREVADTQYF. The entire variable domain, with the rest obtained from reference TRBV11-2 and TRBJ2-3, is as follows: EAGVAQSPRYKIIEKRQSVAFWCNPISGHATLYWYQQILGQGPKLLIQFQNNGVVDDSQLPKDRFSAERLKGVDSTLKIQPAKLEDSAVYLCASLPREVADTQYFGPGTRLTVL.

This clonotype was counted many times. This chain links TRBV30 with TRBJ2-7, with D maybe TRBD1 (5 bases). The CDR3 is made up of 15 amino acids. CDR1 is GTSNPN, CDR2 SVGIG, per germline (reference sequence). The V and J ends lost 3 bases and 5 bases respectively, with 20 bases between them. The CDR3 DNA sequence: TGTGCCTGGAGCCCAGGGTGGGGCGATGGGGACGAGCAGTACTTC. It translates to CAWSPGWGDGDEQYF.

This clonotype turned up a few times. The chain is built from TRBV18 and TRBJ2-2, with D perhaps TRBD1 or TRBD2 (5 bases each). The CDR3 runs to 16 residues. Germline V gene lookup returns CDR1 KGHSH and CDR2 LQKENI. The V end was cut by 5 bases, the J end by 3 bases, with 16 bases between. The CDR3 reads CASSSSPGPDTGELFF. DNA for the CDR3: TGTGCCAGCTCATCGAGCCCGGGGCCCGACACCGGGGAGCTGTTTTTT.

This clonotype was observed a handful of times. The chain links TRBV9 to TRBJ1-2; perhaps TRBD1 as D (5 bases). The CDR3 runs 12 residues. Per the germline V gene, CDR1 is SGDLS and CDR2 is YYNGEE. V was shortened by 0 bases and J by 6 bases, with 6 bases between the two germline ends. Here the CDR3 DNA reads TGTGCCAGCAGCGTAGGGGGGAATGGCTACACCTTC. This gives the protein CASSVGGNGYTF. Full variable domain (outside the CDR3, taken from reference TRBV9 and TRBJ1-2): DSGVTQTPKHLITATGQRVTLRCSPRSGDLSVYWYQQSLDQGLQFLIQYYNGEERAKGNILERFSAQQFPDLHSELNLSSLELGDSALYFCASSVGGNGYTFGSGTRLTVV.

This clonotype was observed at least ten times. The V and J genes are TRBV11-2 and TRBJ2-6; D not resolved. Deletions cut 3 bases from V and 0 bases from J, with 6 bases between. The CDR3 totals 15 residues. Germline V CDR1 and CDR2: SGHAT, FQNNGV. CDR3 residues: CASSFKDSGANVLTF. The CDR3 DNA sequence: TGTGCCAGCAGCTTCAAAGACTCTGGGGCCAACGTCCTGACTTTC.

This clonotype was recorded at least ten times. This chain links TRBV12-5 with TRBJ2-7; 7 bases fit TRBD1. Per germline, CDR1 LGHNT and CDR2 FRNRAP. Germline trimming cut 6 bases from V and 1 base from J; bases unmatched to any gene: 12. The CDR3 is 16 amino acids. In nucleotides, the CDR3 is TGTGCTAGTGGCCGGGCCCGGACAGGCTTTTCCTACGAGCAGTACTTC. Protein: CASGRARTGFSYEQYF.

The chain carries TRBV27 and TRBJ1-2; tentative D call: TRBD1 (6 bases). The germline gives CDR1 MNHEY, CDR2 SMNVEV (reference sequence). With 4 bases removed from V and 4 bases from J, the gap between germline ends came to 28 bases. The CDR3 totals 19 residues. The CDR3 DNA follows: TGTGCCAGCAGTTCCCAGGTGATCCAGACAGGCCTAGGACCCTATGGCTACACCTTC. This sequence encodes CASSSQVIQTGLGPYGYTF.

This clonotype was detected many times. The gene calls are TRBV3-1 and TRBJ2-1, with 8 bases lining up with TRBD2. Looked up from germline, CDR1 is LGHDT and CDR2 is YNNKEL (reference sequence). Trimming took 3 bases from V and 0 from J; bases not matched to a gene: 7. The CDR3 is made up of 17 amino acids. CDR3 in DNA: TGTGCCAGCAGCCAGGGTTTAAGCGGGAGCTCCTACAATGAGCAGTTCTTC. Its protein is CASSQGLSGSSYNEQFF.

This clonotype was counted many times. The CDR3 here is CASSLAGVQETQYF. The CDR3 DNA follows: TGTGCCAGCAGCTTAGCGGGGGTCCAAGAGACCCAGTACTTC. J is TRBJ2-5 and V is TRBV11-2; perhaps TRBD2 as D (6 bases). Germline CDR1 and CDR2: SGHAT and FQNNGV. The CDR3 covers 14 residues. V was pared by 1 base and J by 1 base, with 7 bases between.

The gene calls are TRBV7-8 and TRBJ2-5; maybe TRBD2 (5 bases). The CDR3 has 17 residues. Trimming cost V 2 bases and J 2 bases, with 18 bases left between them. Per the germline V gene, CDR1 is SGHVS and CDR2 is FQNEAQ. In DNA form, the CDR3 reads TGTGCCAGCAGCTTACTTATCTCTTCAGCGGATCAAGAGACCCAGTACTTC. Its translation: CASSLLISSADQETQYF. The full variable domain, its missing parts supplied by reference TRBV7-8 and TRBJ2-5, is GAGVSQSPRYKVAKRGQDVALRCDPISGHVSLFWYQQALGQGPEFLTYFQNEAQLDKSGLPSDRFFAERPEGSVSTLKIQRTQQEDSAVYLCASSLLISSADQETQYFGPGTRLLVL.

This sequence joins TRBV7-2 and TRBJ2-1, with no clear D. The V and J ends lost 0 bases and 5 bases respectively, with 8 bases between them. In germline, CDR1 is SGHTA, CDR2 FQGNSA. The CDR3 contains 14 residues. This CDR3 reads CASSLADWDNEQFF. Here the CDR3 DNA reads TGTGCCAGCAGCTTAGCTGACTGGGACAATGAGCAGTTCTTC.

The V call is TRBV7-3, the J call TRBJ1-2, with 7 bases that match TRBD1. The CDR3 has 15 amino acids. J gave up 2 bases and V 0 bases, and 3 bases lay outside the gene matches. Germline V CDR1 and CDR2: SGHTA, FQGTGA. The CDR3 here is CASSLTATGNYGYTF. As DNA, the CDR3 is TGTGCCAGCAGCTTAACCGCGACAGGGAACTATGGCTACACCTTC.

This clonotype showed up many times. The rearrangement joins TRBV7-2 to TRBJ2-1; possible D gene TRBD2, 5 bases. Germline V lookup: CDR1 SGHTA, CDR2 FQGNSA. Between the trimmed V and J ends, which lost 2 bases and 7 bases, there was a span of 18 bases. The CDR3 has 16 residues. The CDR3 bases are TGTGCCAGCAGCTTATTTGTTCCGGACTTGGTAAATGAGCAGTTCTTC. Amino acids: CASSLFVPDLVNEQFF.

J is TRBJ2-1 and V is TRBV12-3 or TRBV12-4; 8 bases fit TRBD2. V shed 5 bases and J 0 bases; nucleotides not matched to a gene: 3. This CDR3 is 15 amino acids long. The CDR3 loop reads CASSAGGSSYNEQFF. The DNA for the CDR3 is TGTGCCAGCAGTGCGGGGGGAAGCTCCTACAATGAGCAGTTCTTC.

This clonotype was observed many times. The rearrangement links TRBV15 to TRBJ2-2; tentative D call: TRBD1 (5 bases). CDR3 length equals 15 residues. V lost 0 bases and J 7 bases, leaving 12 bases between the germline ends. Germline-derived CDR1 and CDR2 are LNHNV and YYDKDF (reference sequence). In nucleotides, the CDR3 is TGTGCCACCAGCAGAGACTTACCTAGGGGCGGGGAGCTGTTTTTT. The encoded protein is CATSRDLPRGGELFF.